This T cell receptor (beta chain) was profiled in a study of T cell responses to AZD1222 COVID-19 vaccine. In the study overall: Doses given second, at about 4 or about 12 weeks, were pooled. General study results and limits: Donors were mostly white British, more females; clonal diversity possibly underestimated. No repertoire was sampled before or during the peak T cell response, only after it. Only a handful of individuals given AZD1222 were seropositive at baseline.

Between the trimmed V and J ends, which lost 6 bases and 7 bases, there was a span of 15 bases. Germline lookup yields CDR1 MNHEY and CDR2 SMNVEV (reference sequence). This CDR3 spans 14 amino acids. As concerns this clone: Its antigen is unidentified.

Profiling relied on immunoSEQ multiplex PCR, and the TCRdb table lists in-frame clones only, not all of them. The sample holds around 110,000 clones, 88% seen once. Specimen: peripheral blood, collected on day 0 of AZD1222 vaccination. V gene TRBV27 combines with J gene TRBJ1-4; D gene unclear. This TCR was sampled from an adult in good health. The CDR3, as DNA: TGTGCCAGCAGGAAAGGGTTTATAGGTGAAAAACTGTTTTTT. This sequence encodes CASRKGFIGEKLFF.